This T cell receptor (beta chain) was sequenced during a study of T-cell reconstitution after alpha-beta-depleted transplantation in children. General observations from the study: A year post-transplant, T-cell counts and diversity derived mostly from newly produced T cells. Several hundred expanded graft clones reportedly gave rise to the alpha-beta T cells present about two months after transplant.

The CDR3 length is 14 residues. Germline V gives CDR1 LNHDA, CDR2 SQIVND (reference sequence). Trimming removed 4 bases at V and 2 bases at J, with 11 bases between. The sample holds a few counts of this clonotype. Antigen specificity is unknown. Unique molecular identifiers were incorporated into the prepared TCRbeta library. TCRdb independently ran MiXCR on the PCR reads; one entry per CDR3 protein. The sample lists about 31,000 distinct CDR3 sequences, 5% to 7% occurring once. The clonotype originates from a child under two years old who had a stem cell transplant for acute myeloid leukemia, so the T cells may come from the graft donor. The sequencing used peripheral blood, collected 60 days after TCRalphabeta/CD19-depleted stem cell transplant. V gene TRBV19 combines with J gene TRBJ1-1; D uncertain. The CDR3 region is CASSKVYENTEAFF. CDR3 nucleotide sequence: TGTGCCAGTAGTAAGGTATACGAAAACACTGAAGCTTTCTTT.